This TCR beta chain was captured by sequencing in a study of blood T cell repertoires in COVID-19 (dated by TCRdb to the early 2020s). For the wider study: Samples from collaborators originated in the United States, Italy and Spain and spanned both the acute and convalescent phases of COVID-19. The prospective study material was composed of cDNA or gDNA derived from T cells, B-cell-depleted T cells, or PBMCs. The dataset comprised deeply sampled blood TCRbeta repertoires from subjects exposed to, actively infected with, or recovered from COVID-19. The repertoires were released in a freely available public database intended as a resource for research on the immune response to SARS-CoV-2. Samples came from the ongoing ImmuneRACE study (first 160 participants) plus 1,254 subjects from 6 global collaborators. The sample metadata nearly always contained a de-identified subject ID, COVID-19 status, age in years and sex. Where available, HLA class I and class II types were obtained from metadata supplied by the sample provider rather than from assay-based typing. Results the study describes overall, beyond this receptor: The quantity of clinical and demographic metadata differed by source and by participant and was supplied without curation.

This clone was seen only once. The antigen it recognizes is unknown. No base qualities exist here, and no much larger clone lies one base off it. TCRbeta CDR3 regions were amplified from genomic DNA using the immunoSEQ Assay, a bias-controlled multiplex PCR. The authors' pipeline ran thus. Nucleated cell counts per sample were estimated from amplification of reference gene primers within the assay. Sequence reads were collapsed and filtered to measure the absolute abundance of every unique TCRbeta CDR3 rearrangement. For each sample, productive Simpson clonality was calculated as the square root of Simpson's diversity index across productive rearrangements. TCRdb holds this immuneACCESS table with in-frame rearrangements only. Some clones are missing; in checked studies, unresolved V genes explain under half, and the rest has no known cause. V, J and clone size are those of that table, while D and trimming were read from the DNA. For this sample the table gives approximately 450,000 clones, of which roughly nine tenths were detected only once. Around 1.1% of the sample belongs to the ten largest clones.

Participants in the prospective study were aged roughly 18 to 100 years, lived in 20 to 25 United States geographic areas, and enrolled through a virtual design. In the prospective study, participants were assigned to cohorts based on the clinical history participants reported in a screening survey and a study questionnaire. ImmuneRACE Cohort 3 recovered participants were defined by two consecutive negative NP/OP PCR tests, healthcare professional clearance, or symptom resolution. Each participant in the prospective study had whole blood, serum and a nasopharyngeal or oropharyngeal swab collected by mobile phlebotomists. Over a roughly two-month period, participants in the prospective study had the option of providing additional blood draws and questionnaires. Before DNA extraction, prospective study blood samples were shipped either frozen or at room temperature. For CDR1 and CDR2, the germline V gene lists SQVTM and ANQGSEA. V ends up 4 bases short and J 10 bases short, with an unmatched junction base count of 13. Reading from cysteine to phenylalanine, the CDR3 counts 15 amino acids. The read is trimmed to its CDR3 DNA, 45 bases read in frame from base 1.

This TCR was recovered from a man younger than 40 who had recovered from COVID-19. The receptor chain draws on TRBV29-1 and TRBJ2-1, and 10 junctional nucleotides match TRBD2. Sequences were obtained from PBMCs or T cells enriched from blood (not recorded which). The CDR3 protein is CSVGVSLAGASEQFF. The sequence in DNA is TGCAGCGTTGGTGTAAGCCTAGCGGGAGCAAGCGAGCAGTTCTTC.